The clone carrying this T cell receptor beta chain appeared once. No treatment had been given to any patient before thyroid surgery. The data originate from a study of metastatic and nonmetastatic thyroid tumors. As for the study in general: Peripheral blood and tumor or nodule samples from malignant and benign thyroid patients were compared.

After removal of 3 bases from V and 5 bases from J, the junction contained 29 bases not matched to a gene. The CDR3 sequence is 23 residues long. CDR1 and CDR2 from the germline V gene are DFQATT and SNEGSKA (reference sequence). As handled by the study authors: The distant-metastasis classifier for papillary thyroid cancer was built from CDR3 differences across clinicopathological groups. TCRdb re-clonotyped the PCR reads through MiXCR. The V and J calls here are based on TCRdb, not the publication. The top ten hold 11% to 15% of the sample, which has around 23,000 clones, approximately 28% seen once.

The genes are TRBV20-1 and TRBJ2-5; 14 nucleotides agree with TRBD2. This TCR derives from a male donor with papillary thyroid cancer or a benign thyroid nodule (not recorded which). Some clones in this sample may be carry-over from other donors' samples. Input material: tumor tissue. CDR3 in DNA: TGCAGTGCTAGGGGGTACAGGGAAGCTTTATCCTGGGGGACTAGCGGGAGCCGGGAGACCCAGTACTTC. This sequence encodes CSARGYREALSWGTSGSRETQYF.